A selection of T cell receptor beta chains follows, all from one sample in a study of T cell repertoires in cytomegalovirus infection. One entry per CDR3 protein results from TCRdb running MiXCR on the reads. This table has approximately 1,000,000 distinct CDR3 sequences, 31% appearing once. No cognate antigen is known for these TCRs. Here the sequenced sample was cultured CD8+ T cells from PBMCs, taken from culture after CMV antigen stimulation. Receptors originate from a human donor in good health (CMV status not recorded). Some clones in this sample may be carry-over from other donors' samples. CDR3s include the opening cysteine and the closing phenylalanine or tryptophan. The D gene is left open where the match is weak. The size field is filled for only some rows; it gives once, few, many or a size class.

TRBJ1-1	TRBV6-6	.	TRBD1	TGTGCCAGCAGTACGACAGGGGGCCTCAGTGAAGCTTTCTTT	CASSTTGGLSEAFF
TRBJ1-2	TRBV6-5	few	TRBD1	TGTGCCAGCACTTCTAGGACAGGGGGCTATGGCTACACCTTC	CASTSRTGGYGYTF
TRBJ2-3	TRBV7-2	many	.	TGTGCCAGCAGCCCCCGGGCGGGTTTTAGCACAGATACGCAGTATTTT	CASSPRAGFSTDTQYF
TRBJ1-1	TRBV7-2	.	.	TGTGCCAGCAGCTGCACGGTGAACACTGAAGCTTTCTTT	CASSCTVNTEAFF
TRBJ1-1	TRBV9	few	.	TGTGCCAGCAGCCCTCACAAGGCTTTCTTT	CASSPHKAFF
TRBJ1-1	TRBV4-3	few	.	TGCGCCGGCAGCCAGGGCCGGACCGATCTTGAAGCTTTCTTT	CAGSQGRTDLEAFF
TRBJ2-7	TRBV10-3	few	.	TGTGCCATCAGTGAGGCGCCGGGTGAGGGGACCATATCCTACGAGCAGTACTTC	CAISEAPGEGTISYEQYF
TRBJ1-5	TRBV27	.	.	TGTGCCAGCAGTTTATCTTGGGATCAGCCCCAGCATTTT	CASSLSWDQPQHF
TRBJ1-4	TRBV12-3/TRBV12-4	.	.	TGTGCCAGCAGTCAAAGAGGGTGGACCCATGAAAAACTGTTTTTT	CASSQRGWTHEKLFF
TRBJ2-2	TRBV12-3/TRBV12-4	few	.	TGTGCCAGCAGTCCCCGGGATTCCGACACCGGGGAGCTGTTTTTT	CASSPRDSDTGELFF
TRBJ2-4	TRBV7-4	.	.	TGTGCCAGCAGCCCCCCCGAGGGACTAGCCAAAAACATTCAGTACTTC	CASSPPEGLAKNIQYF
TRBJ2-3	TRBV7-6	many	TRBD1	TGTGCCAGCAGCCGGTGGGCAGGGGGTTCAGATACGCAGTATTTT	CASSRWAGGSDTQYF
TRBJ2-7	TRBV15	.	TRBD1	TGTGCCACCAGCCCCCTACCCATTTTTATAACCGGGACAGGGTATGAGCAGTACTTC	CATSPLPIFITGTGYEQYF
TRBJ2-3	TRBV7-8	few	.	TGTGCCAGCAGCCTACAGGGTCAGTCAGATACGCAGTATTTT	CASSLQGQSDTQYF
TRBJ2-6	TRBV24-1	.	.	TGTGCCACCAGTGATTTTAAGTCTGGGGCCAACGTCCTGACTTTC	CATSDFKSGANVLTF
TRBJ2-1	TRBV5-1	.	.	TGCGCCAGCAGCCCGTTTGAGGGTGAGCAGTTCTTC	CASSPFEGEQFF
TRBJ2-7	TRBV20-1	few	TRBD1	TGCAGTGCTAGAGATATAGACAGGGGGACTTACGAGCAGTACTTC	CSARDIDRGTYEQYF
TRBJ2-2	TRBV4-1	few	.	TGCGCCAGCAGCCAAGTGGCTACGAACACCGGGGAGCTGTTTTTT	CASSQVATNTGELFF
TRBJ1-5	TRBV3-1	.	TRBD1	TGTGCCAGCAGCCAAGATCTTCCCGGGACAGGCAATCAGCCCCAGCATTTT	CASSQDLPGTGNQPQHF
TRBJ2-1	TRBV13	few	.	TGTGCCAGCAGGAGCGGGGAGCAGTTCTTC	CASRSGEQFF
TRBJ2-3	TRBV20-1	few	TRBD2	TGCAGTGCTAGAGGGCGGGGGGCGGTACTAGATACGCAGTATTTT	CSARGRGAVLDTQYF
TRBJ2-1	TRBV4-1	.	TRBD2	TGCGCCAGCAGCCCGAGGTGGTCTAGCGGGGGGGCTTATAAAGATGAGCAGTTCTTC	CASSPRWSSGGAYKDEQFF
TRBJ1-5	TRBV6-6	few	TRBD1	TGTGCCAGCAGTTACCCGGGACAGGGATTGGGGCAGCCCCAGCATTTT	CASSYPGQGLGQPQHF